Listed here are 28 T cell receptor beta chains from one sample, sequenced in a study of blood T cell repertoires in COVID-19. The assay was immunoSEQ multiplex PCR, and TCRdb's table has in-frame clones only and misses some. Altogether nearly 60,000 clones are present, 90% being singletons, with the ten largest covering about 13%. Sequenced sample: peripheral blood. These receptors came from a man in his sixties with active COVID-19.

The V and J genes are TRBV2 and TRBJ2-3, with 8 bases lining up with TRBD2. V lost 4 bases and J lost 4; bases outside the gene matches: 4. CDR1 and CDR2 (germline): SNHLY, FYNNEI. The CDR3 length is 14 residues. CDR3 protein: CASSASSGADTQYF. The CDR3 DNA sequence: TGTGCCAGCAGTGCGAGTAGCGGGGCAGATACGCAGTATTTT.

The CDR3 here is CASRPTGTGPYGYTF. The CDR3 nucleotides are TGTGCCAGCAGACCAACCGGGACAGGGCCTTATGGCTACACCTTC. The rearrangement joins TRBV6-5 to TRBJ1-2; 9 positions agree with TRBD1. V gave up 6 bases and J gave up 5 bases; unmatched junction bases: 10. Germline CDR1 reads MNHEY; CDR2 reads SVGAGI. This CDR3 region has 15 residues.

In nucleotides, the CDR3 is TGTGCCAGCAGTTTAGGGGGACTAAAGGGTCAGCCCCAGCATTTT. It codes for CASSLGGLKGQPQHF. The rearrangement uses TRBV28 and TRBJ1-5, with a weak D call TRBD1 (5 bases). Germline CDR1 and CDR2: MDHEN and SYDVKM. The CDR3 is 15 amino acids. V shed 2 bases and J shed 6 bases, with 14 bases lying between them.

V gene TRBV9 combines with J gene TRBJ1-6; tentative D call: TRBD1 (5 bases). The CDR3 extends over 13 amino acids. Germline CDR1 and CDR2: SGDLS and YYNGEE. Trimming took off 5 bases at V and 10 bases at J, with 13 bases between the two ends. CDR3 in amino acids: CASSDAGNSPLHF. CDR3 nucleotide sequence: TGTGCCAGCAGTGACGCAGGGAACTCACCCCTCCACTTT.

In this sample, this clone turned up once. CDR3 sequence (DNA): TGTGCCAGCACGTTACCTGGATGGGGGGAGACTGAAGCTTTCTTT. This gives the protein CASTLPGWGETEAFF. The V gene is TRBV27, the J gene TRBJ1-1, with a weak D call TRBD1 (5 bases). In germline, CDR1 is MNHEY, CDR2 SMNVEV (reference sequence). The CDR3 has 15 amino acids. The V end lost 7 bases, the J end lost 5 bases, and 20 bases lay between the germline ends.

The genes are TRBV4-1 and TRBJ1-1, with D uncertain. The ends were cut back, 1 base at V and 0 bases at J, with 12 bases in the middle. There are 16 residues in the CDR3. Germline lookup yields CDR1 MGHRA and CDR2 YSYEKL. CDR3 residues: CASSQAPQVLNTEAFF. The DNA for the CDR3 is TGCGCCAGCAGCCAAGCACCCCAGGTATTGAACACTGAAGCTTTCTTT.

The genes are TRBV18 and TRBJ1-1, with D perhaps matching TRBD1 (5 bases). The germline gives CDR1 KGHSH, CDR2 LQKENI. The length of the CDR3 is 12 residues. V shed 5 bases and J shed 4 bases, with 8 bases lying between them. CDR3 loop: CASSSDSTEAFF. The CDR3 DNA follows: TGTGCCAGCTCATCTGACAGCACTGAAGCTTTCTTT.

This chain joins TRBV7-2 and TRBJ2-7; 13 bases line up with TRBD2. J gave up 2 bases and V 5 bases, and 6 bases lay outside the gene matches. This CDR3 contains 16 residues. The germline V gene has CDR1 SGHTA and CDR2 FQGNSA. CDR3 protein: CASSLGTSGTTYEQYF. The DNA of the CDR3 is TGTGCCAGCAGCCTTGGGACTAGCGGGACCACCTACGAGCAGTACTTC.

This clone was seen a single time. V gene TRBV11-2 combines with J gene TRBJ2-7; possibly TRBD1 for D (6 bases). Trimming left V 3 bases short and J 5 bases short, with 23 bases between. This CDR3 has 17 amino acids. Germline V CDR1 and CDR2: SGHAT, FQNNGV. The CDR3 is CASSFRTEGTKIHEQYF. DNA for the CDR3: TGTGCCAGCAGCTTCCGGACAGAGGGGACGAAGATCCACGAGCAGTACTTC.

The chain is built from TRBV4-3 and TRBJ2-5; TRBD2 matches 10 bases. Germline V gives CDR1 LGHNA, CDR2 YSLEER. The CDR3 is made up of 17 amino acids. V was pared by 4 bases and J by 4 bases, with 12 bases of the junction left unmatched. The chain's CDR3 is CASSLRSRGLARETQYF. The CDR3, as DNA: TGCGCCAGCAGCCTTCGATCCCGGGGACTAGCGAGAGAGACCCAGTACTTC.

The rearrangement uses TRBV9 and TRBJ2-5; 11 nucleotides agree with TRBD2. In germline, CDR1 is SGDLS, CDR2 YYNGEE. The CDR3 covers 16 residues. J lost 1 base, V lost 4 bases, and 6 bases had no gene match. The CDR3 DNA sequence: TGTGCCAGCAGCAAACTAGCGGGGGCCCTCCAAGAGACCCAGTACTTC. Translating it yields CASSKLAGALQETQYF.

The rearrangement uses TRBV6-5 and TRBJ2-7, with a tentative D call TRBD2 (5 bases). The germline V gene encodes CDR1 MNHEY and CDR2 SVGAGI. V shed 9 bases and J shed 6 bases, with 15 bases lying between them. There are 12 residues in the CDR3. For the CDR3, the DNA is TGTGCCAGTGGCGAGTGGGAGAGCGAGCAGTACTTC. Protein sequence: CASGEWESEQYF.

J is TRBJ2-5 and V is TRBV10-3, with 7 bases identical to TRBD2. The J segment lost 7 bases and the V segment lost 11 bases, leaving 16 bases of the junction unmatched. CDR1 ENHRY and CDR2 SYGVKD come from the germline V gene. The CDR3 is made up of 14 amino acids. CDR3 nucleotide sequence: TGTGCCTCCAGGGAGGGATTAGGGGAGCGGACCCAGTACTTC. Its translation: CASREGLGERTQYF.

J is TRBJ2-7 and V is TRBV6-5; D is perhaps TRBD1 (5 bases). Germline lookup yields CDR1 MNHEY and CDR2 SVGAGI. Deletions cut 7 bases from V and 3 bases from J, with 13 bases between. The CDR3 consists of 13 residues. The CDR3 here is CASTLQQGYEQYF. The CDR3 nucleotides read TGTGCCAGCACCCTTCAGCAGGGCTACGAGCAGTACTTC.

The chain links TRBV19 to TRBJ1-5; perhaps TRBD1 as D (6 bases). Trimming took off 5 bases at V and 3 bases at J, with 17 bases between the two ends. The germline gives CDR1 LNHDA, CDR2 SQIVND (reference sequence). The CDR3 loop spans 16 amino acids. In DNA, the CDR3 is TGTGCCAGTAGTTCTCGCCCCGGGACAAACAATCAGCCCCAGCATTTT. Translation gives CASSSRPGTNNQPQHF. Using reference TRBV19 and TRBJ1-5 for the parts outside the CDR3, the full variable domain is DGGITQSPKYLFRKEGQNVTLSCEQNLNHDAMYWYRQDPGQGLRLIYYSQIVNDFQKGDIAEGYSVSREKKESFPLTVTSAQKNPTAFYLCASSSRPGTNNQPQHFGDGTRLSIL.

This clone has more than one count but fewer than ten. The chain joins TRBV24-1 to TRBJ2-1; 13 nucleotides align to TRBD2. Germline-derived CDR1 and CDR2 are KGHDR and SFDVKD. This CDR3 spans 17 amino acids. V shed 6 bases and J 4 bases; nucleotides not matched to a gene: 8. The DNA for the CDR3 is TGTGCCACCAGTACTGGACTAGCGGGAGCCTCTTACAATGAGCAGTTCTTC. Protein sequence: CATSTGLAGASYNEQFF.

The V gene is TRBV18, the J gene TRBJ1-5; no clear D. The V end was cut by 5 bases, the J end by 6 bases, with 8 bases between. The CDR3 totals 12 residues. Per germline, CDR1 KGHSH and CDR2 LQKENI. CDR3: CASSGRGQPQHF. The CDR3 nucleotides are TGTGCCAGCTCAGGCCGGGGTCAGCCCCAGCATTTT.

CDR3 in amino acids: CASSYSATPEQGVYHGYTF. CDR3 sequence (DNA): TGTGCCAGCAGTTACTCGGCCACGCCTGAACAGGGGGTTTATCATGGCTACACCTTC. The genes are TRBV6-2 or TRBV6-3 and TRBJ1-2; 8 bases map to TRBD1. The J segment lost 6 bases and the V segment lost 0 bases, leaving 18 bases of the junction unmatched. The CDR3 runs to 19 residues. The germline gives CDR1 MNHEY, CDR2 SVGEGT.

The chain carries TRBV29-1 and TRBJ1-1; TRBD1 is a possible D gene (5 bases). Germline values: CDR1 SQVTM, CDR2 ANQGSEA. There are 13 residues in the CDR3. V lost 4 bases and J lost 3, with 12 bases in between. The CDR3 region has the DNA TGCAGCGTTGCCCAGGGCCAGGACACTGAAGCTTTCTTT. This gives the protein CSVAQGQDTEAFF.

This chain links TRBV7-8 with TRBJ2-7; D is possibly TRBD2 (6 bases). V was shortened by 0 bases and J by 5 bases, with 11 bases between the two germline ends. The CDR3 is made up of 14 amino acids. CDR1 is SGHVS, CDR2 FQNEAQ, per germline. The CDR3 DNA is TGTGCCAGCAGCTTAGCGGGGGGTGGGGACGAGCAGTACTTC. It translates to CASSLAGGGDEQYF.

This clone was found a few times. This sequence joins TRBV27 and TRBJ2-1; 7 nucleotides align to TRBD2. Germline V CDR1 and CDR2: MNHEY, SMNVEV (reference sequence). This CDR3 comprises 13 residues. Trimming removed 4 bases from V and 9 bases from J; junction bases left unmatched: 6. The CDR3 nucleotides are TGTGCCAGCAGTTCTACTAGCGAGGGTGAGCAGTTCTTC. This gives the protein CASSSTSEGEQFF.

The CDR3 nucleotides read TGTGCCAGCAGCTTACGGGGGAAGACTAATGAAAAACTGTTTTTT. Translation gives CASSLRGKTNEKLFF. The V and J genes are TRBV11-2 and TRBJ1-4; tentative D call: TRBD1 (5 bases). The V end lost 2 bases, the J end lost 2 bases, and 9 bases lay between the germline ends. Per the germline V gene, CDR1 is SGHAT and CDR2 is FQNNGV. The CDR3 spans 15 residues.

The chain uses TRBV23-1 and TRBJ1-4; no reliable D call. TRBV23-1 is an ORF; its function is uncertain. The ends were cut back, 7 bases at V and 4 bases at J, with 7 bases in the middle. CDR3 length equals 12 residues. The CDR3 sequence: CASIRDNEKLFF. CDR3 in DNA: TGCGCCAGCATTCGGGATAATGAAAAACTGTTTTTT.

The table lists this clone with a few counts. The chain employs TRBV30 and TRBJ2-6, with D possibly being TRBD2 (5 bases). From germline, CDR1 is GTSNPN and CDR2 SVGIG (reference sequence). The CDR3 is made up of 16 amino acids. This chain's CDR3 is CALYGVVLSGANVLTF. Written as DNA, the CDR3 is TGTGCGTTATACGGGGTGGTCCTCTCTGGGGCCAACGTCCTGACTTTC.

The V call is TRBV28, the J call TRBJ1-2; a weak D match, TRBD1 (5 bases). The CDR3 has 15 amino acids. The germline V gene has CDR1 MDHEN and CDR2 SYDVKM. V was shortened by 7 bases and J by 8 bases, with 23 bases between the two germline ends. CDR3 DNA sequence: TGTGCCAGCACCCTAGGGTCAGGGTTGATGGGCGGCTACACCTTC. This gives the protein CASTLGSGLMGGYTF.

The chain links TRBV5-5 to TRBJ1-4; TRBD1 might be the D (5 bases). Germline lookup yields CDR1 SGHKS and CDR2 YYEKEE (reference sequence). V gave up 0 bases and J gave up 7 bases, with 10 bases separating them. The CDR3 sequence is 14 residues long. The CDR3 region has the DNA TGTGCCAGCAGCTTGGTCCCCCAGGGTGAAAAACTGTTTTTT. Translated: CASSLVPQGEKLFF.

This chain connects TRBV5-1 to TRBJ2-7; 7 bases line up with TRBD1. J gave up 3 bases and V 3 bases, and 18 bases lay outside the gene matches. Germline V gene lookup returns CDR1 SGHRS and CDR2 YFSETQ. The CDR3 has 18 amino acids. The chain's CDR3 is CASSSEPQGYTNLYEQYF. The CDR3 nucleotides are TGCGCCAGCAGCTCCGAGCCACAGGGGTATACTAATCTCTACGAGCAGTACTTC.

The chain links TRBV3-1 (or the pseudogene TRBV3-2) to TRBJ2-7; a possible D gene is TRBD1 (5 bases). The CDR3 runs to 12 residues. The germline V gene has CDR1 LGHDT and CDR2 YNNKEL (reference sequence). Trimming shortened V by 1 base and J by 9 bases, and 10 bases separated the two germline ends. The CDR3 DNA is TGTGCCAGCAGCCAAGTTCGGCAGGGGCAGTACTTC. It translates to CASSQVRQGQYF.